The present T cell receptor (beta chain) was sequenced within a study of monozygotic twins with inflammatory bowel disease. Broader study findings: Those with IBD had lower TCRbeta diversity (inverse Simpson) than their healthy co-twins did.

Turning to this clonotype: Its cognate antigen is unknown.

Each UMI, carrying a 6-nucleotide sample barcode, came from template switching. TCRalpha and TCRbeta cDNA was put through two nested PCRs of approximately 17 and 9 cycles. Reanalyzing the 5' RACE reads, TCRdb keeps one entry per CDR3 protein, without DNA. Its clone listing holds 300,000 to 400,000 distinct CDR3 sequences. The total RNA came straight from whole blood, and T cells were not sorted beforehand. The specimen was blood. This TCR derives from a human donor with ulcerative colitis or Crohn's disease, or a healthy co-twin of an affected twin (not recorded which).

CDR3 in amino acids: CASSWDRVNSPLHF. The J gene is TRBJ1-6, the V gene TRBV2; without DNA, the TCRdb call of TRBD1 cannot be checked. Per the germline V gene, CDR1 is SNHLY and CDR2 is FYNNEI. CDR3 length: 14 residues.